This T cell receptor beta chain was captured in a study of blood T cell repertoires in COVID-19. Study context: Samples taken during acute and convalescent COVID-19 were collected in the United States, Italy and Spain.

Trimming removed 6 bases from V and 9 bases from J, with 24 bases in between. In germline, CDR1 is SGHTA, CDR2 FQGNSA. The CDR3 sequence is 16 residues long. Method: immunoSEQ multiplex PCR; TCRdb's copy keeps in-frame clones and lacks some. There are around 270,000 clones in the sample; about 89% occur only once, and around a tenth lies in the top ten. This TCR derives from a man in his forties who had recovered from COVID-19. The chain employs TRBV7-2 and TRBJ2-1, with D possibly TRBD1 on 7 matching bases. What was sequenced was peripheral blood. The CDR3 loop is CASSFWSSRGAGEQFF. The CDR3 DNA reads TGTGCCAGCAGTTTTTGGTCTAGCAGGGGGGCGGGTGAGCAGTTCTTC.